The clone carrying this T cell receptor beta chain has more than one count but fewer than ten. Its antigen remains unknown. The CDR3 has 16 amino acids. The junction had 7 bases not matched to a gene; V was cut back by 1 base and J by 7 bases. Germline-derived CDR1 and CDR2 are LGHDT and YNNKEL (reference sequence). The entry originates in a study of T cells in tumors after PD-1 blockade. Study information: Patients had no prior checkpoint blockade, systemic immunosuppressants, or anti-cancer therapy within 4 weeks. On average, peripheral blood gave some 110,000 TCR templates and 30,000 to 40,000 unique clonotypes. Study outcomes and limitations: Peripheral recruitment is suggested, as some novel exhausted tumor clones were in pre-treatment blood.

Clones were read by immunoSEQ multiplex PCR, and TCRdb kept only the in-frame ones, dropping some. Of approximately 59,000 clones in the sample, roughly 75% are singletons; the top ten hold 10% to 15%. Template: tumor biopsy or peripheral blood genomic DNA, 616-6,004 ng per sample. The chain is built from TRBV3-1 (or the pseudogene TRBV3-2) and TRBJ1-6; 7 bases are a match to TRBD1. This TCR was sampled from a human donor with basal cell carcinoma. The sample was PBMCs, taken before anti-PD-1 treatment. CDR3 sequence reads: CASSQGPTGDNSPLHF. DNA for the CDR3: TGTGCCAGCAGCCAAGGCCCTACAGGGGACAATTCACCCCTCCACTTT.